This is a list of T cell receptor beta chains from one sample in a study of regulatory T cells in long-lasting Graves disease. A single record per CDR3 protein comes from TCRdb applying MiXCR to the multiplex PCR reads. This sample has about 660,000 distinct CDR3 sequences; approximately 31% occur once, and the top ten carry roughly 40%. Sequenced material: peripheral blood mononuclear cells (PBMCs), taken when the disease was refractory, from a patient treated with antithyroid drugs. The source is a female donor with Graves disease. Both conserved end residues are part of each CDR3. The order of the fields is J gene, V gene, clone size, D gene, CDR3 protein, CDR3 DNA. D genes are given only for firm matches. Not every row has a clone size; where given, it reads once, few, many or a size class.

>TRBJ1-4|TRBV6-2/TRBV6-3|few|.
CASRGSQGRTNEKLFF
TGTGCCAGCAGGGGTAGCCAGGGACGAACTAATGAAAAACTGTTTTTT
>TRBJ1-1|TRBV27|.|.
CASSLVGGMTKTFF
TGTGCCAGCAGTTTAGTAGGGGGTATGACAAAGACTTTCTTT
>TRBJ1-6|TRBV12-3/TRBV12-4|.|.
CASSPSDRVDNSPLHF
TGTGCCAGCAGTCCTTCGGATCGGGTGGATAATTCACCCCTCCACTTT
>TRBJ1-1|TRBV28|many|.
CASSFPVWGGRGGEAFF
TGTGCCAGCAGTTTCCCCGTGTGGGGCGGGAGGGGCGGAGAAGCTTTCTTT
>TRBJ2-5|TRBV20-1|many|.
CSARDQAETQYF
TGCAGTGCTAGAGATCAAGCAGAGACCCAGTACTTC
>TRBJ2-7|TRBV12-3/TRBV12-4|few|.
CASRPGTYYEQYF
TGTGCCAGCAGGCCCGGGACCTACTACGAGCAGTACTTC
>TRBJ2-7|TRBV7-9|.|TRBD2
CASSAASGTTYEQYF
TGTGCCAGCAGCGCGGCTAGCGGGACTACCTACGAGCAGTACTTC
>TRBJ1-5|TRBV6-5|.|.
CASSYSGGTNQPQHF
TGTGCCAGCAGTTACTCGGGGGGGACTAATCAGCCCCAGCATTTT
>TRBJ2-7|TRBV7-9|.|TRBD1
CASSPGAGDSQTYEQYF
TGTGCCAGCAGCCCCGGGGCAGGGGACAGCCAAACCTACGAGCAGTACTTC
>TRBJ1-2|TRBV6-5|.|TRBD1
CASSYSKTGQGTGGYTF
TGTGCCAGCAGTTACTCTAAAACCGGACAGGGAACGGGTGGCTACACCTTC
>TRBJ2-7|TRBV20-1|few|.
CSARLGGGEQCF
TGCAGTGCTAGACTGGGAGGGGGCGAGCAGTGCTTC
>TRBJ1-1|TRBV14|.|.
CASSQIHQLGRENTEAFF
TGTGCCAGCAGCCAAATACACCAATTAGGCAGGGAGAACACTGAAGCTTTCTTT
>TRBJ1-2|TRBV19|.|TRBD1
CASSIQDRGNYGYTF
TGTGCCAGTAGTATCCAGGACAGGGGTAACTATGGCTACACCTTC
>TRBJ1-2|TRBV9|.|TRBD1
CASSSRGTAYGYTF
TGTGCCAGCAGCTCCAGGGGGACTGCATATGGCTACACCTTC
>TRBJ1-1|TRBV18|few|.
CASSRDNEAFF
TGTGCCAGCTCACGAGACAACGAAGCTTTCTTT
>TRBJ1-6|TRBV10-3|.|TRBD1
CAISEQGDRSNSPLHF
TGTGCCATCAGTGAACAGGGGGATCGGAGCAATTCACCCCTCCACTTT
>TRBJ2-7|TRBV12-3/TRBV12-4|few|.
CASSFQKGMEQYF
TGTGCCAGCAGTTTTCAGAAGGGTATGGAGCAGTACTTC
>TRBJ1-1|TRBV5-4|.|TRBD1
CASSSWTGSTEAFF
TGTGCCAGCAGCTCCTGGACAGGGAGCACTGAAGCTTTCTTT
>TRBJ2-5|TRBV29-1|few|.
CSETIAAGETQYF
TGCAGCGAGACGATAGCGGCGGGAGAGACCCAGTACTTC
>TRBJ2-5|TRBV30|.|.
CAWSSDRRQTQYF
TGTGCCTGGAGCTCCGACAGGCGGCAGACCCAGTACTTC
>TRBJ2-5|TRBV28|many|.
CASSLPRQETQYF
TGTGCCAGCAGTTTGCCGCGACAAGAGACCCAGTACTTC
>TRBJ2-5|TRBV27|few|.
CASSLYREETQYF
TGTGCCAGCAGTTTGTACAGAGAAGAGACCCAGTACTTC
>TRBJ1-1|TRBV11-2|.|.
CASSFAPGQGSTEAFF
TGTGCCAGCAGCTTCGCCCCCGGGCAGGGGAGCACTGAAGCTTTCTTT
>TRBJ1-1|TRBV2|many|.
CASTFKDGGNTEAFF
TGTGCCAGCACCTTTAAGGACGGGGGGAACACTGAAGCTTTCTTT
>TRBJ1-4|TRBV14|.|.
CASSQGGTHWAEKLFF
TGTGCCAGCAGCCAAGGGGGAACCCACTGGGCCGAAAAACTGTTTTTT
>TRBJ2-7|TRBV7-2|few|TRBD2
CASRKPGLAGRLTYEQYF
TGTGCCAGCAGAAAACCGGGACTAGCGGGACGCCTCACCTACGAGCAGTACTTC
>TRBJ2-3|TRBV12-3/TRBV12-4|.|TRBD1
CASTHSRQGSTDTQYF
TGTGCCAGCACCCACTCAAGACAGGGTTCCACAGATACGCAGTATTTT
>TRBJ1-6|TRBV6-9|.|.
CASSFTGPTGSPLHF
TGTGCCAGCAGTTTTACGGGCCCTACTGGCTCACCCCTCCACTTT
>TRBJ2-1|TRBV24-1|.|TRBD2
CATSDPNPTSGRNEQFF
TGTGCCACCAGTGATCCAAACCCTACTAGCGGGAGGAATGAGCAGTTCTTC
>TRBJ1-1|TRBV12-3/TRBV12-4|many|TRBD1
CASNPQGGYTEAFF
TGTGCCAGCAACCCACAGGGGGGATACACTGAAGCTTTCTTT
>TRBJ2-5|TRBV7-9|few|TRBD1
CASSLRDSHAGTQYF
TGTGCCAGCAGCTTACGGGACAGCCATGCGGGGACCCAGTACTTC
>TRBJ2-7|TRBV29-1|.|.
CSGGETGYEQYF
TGCAGCGGGGGAGAGACGGGTTACGAGCAGTACTTC
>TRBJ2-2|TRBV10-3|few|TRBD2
CAIRNGLAGELFF
TGTGCCATCAGAAATGGACTAGCCGGGGAGCTGTTTTTT
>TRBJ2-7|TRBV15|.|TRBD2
CATTGTSAPGREQYF
TGTGCCACCACCGGGACTAGCGCCCCGGGGAGGGAGCAGTACTTC
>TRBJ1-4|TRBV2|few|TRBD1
CASSQQGWNEKLFF
TGTGCCAGCAGTCAACAGGGGTGGAATGAAAAACTGTTTTTT
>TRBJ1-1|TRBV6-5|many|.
CASSYNGLSPNTEAFF
TGTGCCAGCAGTTACAACGGGTTGAGCCCTAACACTGAAGCTTTCTTT
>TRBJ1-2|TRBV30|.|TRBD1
CAWQPGGANYGYTF
TGTGCCTGGCAGCCAGGGGGCGCGAACTATGGCTACACCTTC
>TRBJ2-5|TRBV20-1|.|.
CSARGPAYETQYF
TGCAGTGCTAGGGGGCCCGCATATGAGACCCAGTACTTC
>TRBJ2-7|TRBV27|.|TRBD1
CAFPAGQGNGEQYF
TGTGCTTTCCCAGCCGGACAGGGTAATGGCGAGCAGTACTTC
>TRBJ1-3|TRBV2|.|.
CAIYGVPGNTIYF
TGTGCCATCTACGGGGTACCTGGAAACACCATATATTTT
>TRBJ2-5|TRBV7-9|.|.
CASSLRLQAPQETKYF
TGTGCCAGCAGCTTACGGCTGCAGGCCCCTCAAGAGACTAAGTACTTC
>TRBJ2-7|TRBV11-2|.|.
CASSLEWSGMVEQYF
TGTGCCAGCAGCTTAGAGTGGTCAGGTATGGTCGAGCAGTACTTC
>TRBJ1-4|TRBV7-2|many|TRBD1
CASSSTGSNEKLFF
TGTGCCAGCAGCTCGACAGGGTCTAATGAAAAACTGTTTTTT
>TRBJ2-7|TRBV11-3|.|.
CASSQDREGPYEQYF
TGCGCCAGCAGCCAAGATCGTGAAGGGCCCTACGAGCAGTACTTC
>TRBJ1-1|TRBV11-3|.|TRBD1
CASSLGRTGMAFF
TGTGCCAGCAGCTTAGGTAGGACAGGGATGGCTTTCTTT
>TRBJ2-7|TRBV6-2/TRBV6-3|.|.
CASTHSTSSSYEQYF
TGTGCCAGCACCCACTCGACGTCGAGCTCCTACGAGCAGTACTTC
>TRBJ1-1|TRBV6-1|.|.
CASSVGGAGDTEAFF
TGTGCCAGCAGTGTCGGGGGCGCCGGGGACACTGAAGCTTTCTTT
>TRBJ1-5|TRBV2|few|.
CASTRTKSSNQPQHF
TGTGCCAGCACCCGGACGAAATCTAGCAATCAGCCCCAGCATTTT
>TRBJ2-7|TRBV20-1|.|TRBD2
CSARDPFSGGYEQYF
TGCAGTGCTAGAGATCCCTTCAGCGGGGGTTACGAGCAGTACTTC
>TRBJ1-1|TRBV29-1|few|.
CSVHQGLSTEAFF
TGCAGCGTCCATCAAGGGCTAAGCACTGAAGCTTTCTTT
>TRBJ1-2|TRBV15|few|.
CATSSEGLTLWGYTF
TGTGCCACCAGCTCTGAGGGCCTCACTCTTTGGGGCTACACCTTC
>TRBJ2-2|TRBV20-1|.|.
CSATYPGQPNTGELFF
TGCAGTGCTACCTATCCGGGACAACCGAACACCGGGGAGCTGTTTTTT
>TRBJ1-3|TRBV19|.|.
CASNFGTYSGDTIYF
TGTGCCAGTAACTTTGGGACATACTCTGGAGACACCATATATTTT